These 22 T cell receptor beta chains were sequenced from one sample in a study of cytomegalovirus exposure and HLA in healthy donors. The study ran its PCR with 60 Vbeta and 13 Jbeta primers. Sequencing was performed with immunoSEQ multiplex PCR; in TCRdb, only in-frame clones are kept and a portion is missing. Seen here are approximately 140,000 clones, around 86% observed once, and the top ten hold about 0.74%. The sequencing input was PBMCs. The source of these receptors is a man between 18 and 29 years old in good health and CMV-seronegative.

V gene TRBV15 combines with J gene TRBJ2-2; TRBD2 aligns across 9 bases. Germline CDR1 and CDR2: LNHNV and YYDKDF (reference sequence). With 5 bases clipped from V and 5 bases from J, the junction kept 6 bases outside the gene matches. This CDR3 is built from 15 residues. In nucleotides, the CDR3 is TGTGCCACCAGCGTTGGGAGCGGGGGGACCGGGGAGCTGTTTTTT. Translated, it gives CATSVGSGGTGELFF.

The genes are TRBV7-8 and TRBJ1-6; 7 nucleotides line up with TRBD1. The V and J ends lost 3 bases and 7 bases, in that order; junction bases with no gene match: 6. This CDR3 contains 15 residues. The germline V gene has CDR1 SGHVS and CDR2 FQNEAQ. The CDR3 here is CASSFLGQMNSPLHF. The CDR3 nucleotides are TGTGCCAGCAGCTTTTTGGGACAGATGAATTCACCCCTCCACTTT.

In DNA, the CDR3 is TGTGCCAGCAGTCACTATCTGACAGGGCGGGGCTATGGCTACACCTTC. Translated, it gives CASSHYLTGRGYGYTF. V gene TRBV6-5 combines with J gene TRBJ1-2, with 7 nucleotides matching TRBD1. CDR1 is MNHEY and CDR2 is SVGAGI in the germline V gene. This CDR3 spans 16 amino acids. The ends lost 5 bases at V and 4 bases at J; junction bases unmatched: 13.

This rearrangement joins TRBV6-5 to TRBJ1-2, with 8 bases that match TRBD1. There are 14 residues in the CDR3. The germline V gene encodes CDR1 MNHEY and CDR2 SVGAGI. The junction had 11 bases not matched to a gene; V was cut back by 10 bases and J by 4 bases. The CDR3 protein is CATKTGGQGYGYTF. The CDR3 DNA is TGTGCCACCAAAACAGGGGGACAAGGCTATGGCTACACCTTC.

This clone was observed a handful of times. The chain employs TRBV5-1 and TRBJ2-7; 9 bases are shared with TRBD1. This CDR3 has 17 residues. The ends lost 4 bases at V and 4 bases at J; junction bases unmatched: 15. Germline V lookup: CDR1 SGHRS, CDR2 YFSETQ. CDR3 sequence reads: CASSQLKTGGASYEQYF. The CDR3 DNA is TGCGCCAGCAGCCAACTAAAAACAGGGGGCGCGTCTTACGAGCAGTACTTC.

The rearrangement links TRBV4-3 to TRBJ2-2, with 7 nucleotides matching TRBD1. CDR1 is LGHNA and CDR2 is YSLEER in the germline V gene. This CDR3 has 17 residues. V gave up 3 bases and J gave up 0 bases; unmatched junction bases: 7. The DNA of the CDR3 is TGCGCCAGCAGCCATTACTCCGGGACAGCGAACACCGGGGAGCTGTTTTTT. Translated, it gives CASSHYSGTANTGELFF.

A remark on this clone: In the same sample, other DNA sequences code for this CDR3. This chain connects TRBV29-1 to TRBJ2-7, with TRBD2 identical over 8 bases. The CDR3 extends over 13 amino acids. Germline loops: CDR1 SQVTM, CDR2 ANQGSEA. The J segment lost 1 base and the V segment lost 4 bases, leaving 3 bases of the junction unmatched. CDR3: CSVGGGSSYEQYF. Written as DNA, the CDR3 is TGCAGCGTTGGCGGGGGGTCGTCCTACGAGCAGTACTTC.

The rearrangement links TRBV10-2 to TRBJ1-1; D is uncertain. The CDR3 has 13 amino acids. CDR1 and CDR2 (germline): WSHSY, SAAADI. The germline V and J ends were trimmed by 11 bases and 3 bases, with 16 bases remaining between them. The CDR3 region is CACQGQVDTEAFF. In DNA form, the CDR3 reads TGCGCCTGCCAAGGCCAGGTCGACACTGAAGCTTTCTTT.

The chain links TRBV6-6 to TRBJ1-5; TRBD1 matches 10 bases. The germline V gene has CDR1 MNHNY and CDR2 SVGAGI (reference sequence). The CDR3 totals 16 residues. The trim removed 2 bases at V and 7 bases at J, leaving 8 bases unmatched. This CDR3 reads CASSYVGQGFEQPQHF. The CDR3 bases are TGTGCCAGCAGTTACGTGGGACAGGGGTTTGAACAGCCCCAGCATTTT.

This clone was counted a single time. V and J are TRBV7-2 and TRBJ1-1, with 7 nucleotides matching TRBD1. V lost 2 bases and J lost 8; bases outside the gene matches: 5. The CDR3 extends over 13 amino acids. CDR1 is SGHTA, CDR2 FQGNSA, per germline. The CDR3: CASSLKGDREAFF. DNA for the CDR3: TGTGCCAGCAGCTTAAAGGGGGACAGAGAAGCTTTCTTT.

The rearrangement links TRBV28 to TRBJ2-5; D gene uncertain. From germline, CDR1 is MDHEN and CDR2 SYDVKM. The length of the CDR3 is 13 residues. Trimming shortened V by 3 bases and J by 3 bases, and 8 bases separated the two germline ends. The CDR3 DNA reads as TGTGCCAGCAGTTTCCTCGTTGAAGAGACCCAGTACTTC. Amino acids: CASSFLVEETQYF. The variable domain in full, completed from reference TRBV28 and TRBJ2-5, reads DVKVTQSSRYLVKRTGEKVFLECVQDMDHENMFWYRQDPGLGLRLIYFSYDVKMKEKGDIPEGYSVSREKKERFSLILESASTNQTSMYLCASSFLVEETQYFGPGTRLLVL.

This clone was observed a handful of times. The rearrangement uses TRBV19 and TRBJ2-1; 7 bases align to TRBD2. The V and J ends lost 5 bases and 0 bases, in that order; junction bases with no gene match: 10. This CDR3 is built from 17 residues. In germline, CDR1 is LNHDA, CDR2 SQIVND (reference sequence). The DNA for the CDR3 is TGTGCCAGTAGTCGGAGCGGGGCCTCAAGCTCCTACAATGAGCAGTTCTTC. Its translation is CASSRSGASSSYNEQFF.

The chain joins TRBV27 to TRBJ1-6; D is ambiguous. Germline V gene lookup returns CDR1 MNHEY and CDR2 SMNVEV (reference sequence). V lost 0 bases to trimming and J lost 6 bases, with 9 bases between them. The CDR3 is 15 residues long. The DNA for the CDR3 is TGTGCCAGCAGTTTATCTGGGAGGGCTAATTCACCCCTCCACTTT. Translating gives CASSLSGRANSPLHF.

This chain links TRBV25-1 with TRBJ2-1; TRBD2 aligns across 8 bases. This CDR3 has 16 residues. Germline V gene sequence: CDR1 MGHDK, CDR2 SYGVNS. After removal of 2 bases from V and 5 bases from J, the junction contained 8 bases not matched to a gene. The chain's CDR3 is CASSERGGGFHNEQFF. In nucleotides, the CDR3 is TGTGCCAGCAGTGAACGGGGGGGCGGATTCCACAATGAGCAGTTCTTC.

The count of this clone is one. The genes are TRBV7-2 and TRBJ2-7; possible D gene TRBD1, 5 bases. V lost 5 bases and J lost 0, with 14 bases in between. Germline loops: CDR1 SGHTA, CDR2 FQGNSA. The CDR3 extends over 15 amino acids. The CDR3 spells CASSLGKGSSYEQYF. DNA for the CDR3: TGTGCCAGCAGCCTAGGGAAGGGGTCCTCCTACGAGCAGTACTTC.

The CDR3 nucleotides are TGTGCCTGGAGTAGGGGGCAGGTAGAGACCCAGTACTTC. This gives the protein CAWSRGQVETQYF. This rearrangement joins TRBV30 to TRBJ2-5; 7 nucleotides agree with TRBD1. Germline loops: CDR1 GTSNPN, CDR2 SVGIG (reference sequence). The V segment lost 2 bases and the J segment 4 bases; nucleotides outside the gene matches: 4. The CDR3 has 13 amino acids.

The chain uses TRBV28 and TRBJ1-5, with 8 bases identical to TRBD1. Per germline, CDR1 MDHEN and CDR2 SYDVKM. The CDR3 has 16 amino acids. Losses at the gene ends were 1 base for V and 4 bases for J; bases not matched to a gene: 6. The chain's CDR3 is CASSLYQDRANQPQHF. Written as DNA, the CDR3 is TGTGCCAGCAGTTTATACCAGGACAGGGCTAATCAGCCCCAGCATTTT.

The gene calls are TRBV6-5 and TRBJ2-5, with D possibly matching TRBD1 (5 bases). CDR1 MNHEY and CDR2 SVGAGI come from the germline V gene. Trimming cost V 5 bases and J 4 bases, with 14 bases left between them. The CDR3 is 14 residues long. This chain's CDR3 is CASSRRQSGETQYF. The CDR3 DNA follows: TGTGCCAGCAGTCGTCGACAGTCTGGAGAGACCCAGTACTTC.

The CDR3 coding sequence is TGCGCCAGCAGTGGGCCAGCGGGCATACGGGATACGCAGTATTTT. It codes for CASSGPAGIRDTQYF. J is TRBJ2-3 and V is TRBV10-2; possibly TRBD2 for D (6 bases). Germline V gene lookup returns CDR1 WSHSY and CDR2 SAAADI. CDR3 length: 15 amino acids. Trimming pared 4 bases from V and 6 bases from J, leaving 17 bases between.

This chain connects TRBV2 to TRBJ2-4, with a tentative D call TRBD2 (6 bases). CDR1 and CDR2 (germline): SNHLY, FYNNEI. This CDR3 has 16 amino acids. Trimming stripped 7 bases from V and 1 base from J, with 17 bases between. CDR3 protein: CASMREVVRAKNIQYF. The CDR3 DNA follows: TGTGCCAGCATGAGGGAGGTGGTCAGGGCCAAAAACATTCAGTACTTC.

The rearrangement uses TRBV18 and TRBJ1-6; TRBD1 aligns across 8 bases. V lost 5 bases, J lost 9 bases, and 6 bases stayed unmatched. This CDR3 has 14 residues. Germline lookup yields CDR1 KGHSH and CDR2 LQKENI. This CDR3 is CASSAGTGVSPLHF. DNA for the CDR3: TGTGCCAGCTCAGCCGGGACAGGAGTTTCACCCCTCCACTTT.

CDR3 sequence (DNA): TGCAGCGTGACCGGACAGTATAACACTGAAGCTTTCTTT. This sequence encodes CSVTGQYNTEAFF. The chain couples TRBV29-1 to TRBJ1-1, with TRBD1 as a possible D gene (6 bases). The CDR3 is 13 amino acids. Between the trimmed V and J ends, which lost 6 bases and 2 bases, there was a span of 13 bases. CDR1 is SQVTM, CDR2 ANQGSEA, per germline.